Presented here are 28 T cell receptor beta chains from one specimen sequenced in a study of tumor and adjacent non-tumor tissue in lung cancer. A modified ARM-PCR protocol with three rounds of nested PCR amplified TCRbeta. TCRdb reanalysed the multiplex PCR reads using MiXCR and keeps one entry per CDR3 protein. Here the sample spans some 73,000 distinct CDR3 sequences, approximately 80% being singletons. RNA was extracted from bulk tissue without any cell sorting. Distant lung tissue was collected more than 3 cm away from the tumor edge. Sequencing was performed on distant non-tumor lung tissue. The receptors come from a man in his 60s with non-small cell lung cancer.

About this clonotype: At one end the junction does not follow the germline gene, possibly because of a read error. This chain uses TRBV20-1 with TRBJ2-5, with a weak D call TRBD2 (6 bases). The CDR3 totals 16 residues. Germline assignment: CDR1 DFQATT and CDR2 SNEGSKA (reference sequence). Here the CDR3 DNA reads TGCAGTTCTAGAGATCTGGGGGGAGCGTACCAAGAGACCCAGTACTTC. Amino acid sequence: CSSRDLGGAYQETQYF.

This sequence joins TRBV6-5 and TRBJ2-5, with TRBD2 identical over 10 bases. The CDR3 covers 15 residues. J gave up 4 bases and V 5 bases, and 7 bases lay outside the gene matches. Germline V CDR1 and CDR2: MNHEY, SVGAGI. Written as DNA, the CDR3 is TGTGCCAGCAGTATGGGAAGCGGGGGGGTAGAGACCCAGTACTTC. It specifies CASSMGSGGVETQYF.

To note about this clonotype: The junction differs from germline at one of its ends, possibly a read error. V usage is TRBV6-2 or TRBV6-3 and J usage is TRBJ2-7, with a possible D match to TRBD2 (6 bases). The CDR3 consists of 17 residues. Germline CDR1 reads MNHEY; CDR2 reads SVGEGT. The chain's CDR3 is CVSSYREGRESSYERYF. DNA of the CDR3: TGTGTCAGCAGTTACCGAGAGGGACGGGAGAGCTCCTACGAGCGATACTTC.

This chain connects TRBV11-3 to TRBJ2-7; D may be TRBD1 (5 bases). Between the trimmed V and J ends, which lost 1 base and 3 bases, there was a span of 13 bases. The CDR3 is made up of 15 amino acids. Per germline, CDR1 SGHNT and CDR2 YENEEA. The CDR3 DNA is TGTGCCAGCAGCTTAGTGACAAGGGGTTACTACGAGCAGTACTTC. Protein sequence: CASSLVTRGYYEQYF.

Details on this clonotype: A read error is possible here, since a much larger clone lies one base away. This chain uses TRBV4-1 with TRBJ2-5, with TRBD2 as a possible D gene (6 bases). V was shortened by 0 bases and J by 3 bases, with 17 bases between the two germline ends. Germline loops: CDR1 MGHRA, CDR2 YSYEKL. The CDR3 covers 17 residues. CDR3: CASSQETIGSWEETQYF. Written as DNA, the CDR3 is TGCGCCAGCAGCCAAGAAACTATCGGGAGTTGGGAAGAGACCCAGTACTTC.

The rearrangement uses TRBV6-5 and TRBJ2-5, with D tentatively TRBD2 (6 bases). This CDR3 region has 14 residues. Germline assignment: CDR1 MNHEY and CDR2 SVGAGI. As DNA, the CDR3 is TGTGCAGGCAGTGATACCGGGACCACGGGGGCCCAGTACTTC. Translating it yields CAGSDTGTTGAQYF.

V and J are TRBV11-2 and TRBJ2-2; D call uncertain. Germline CDR1 SGHAT, CDR2 FQNNGV. The V and J ends lost 0 bases and 6 bases respectively, with 14 bases between them. The CDR3 loop spans 16 amino acids. Here the CDR3 reads CASSLEPPISSGELFF. The CDR3 DNA reads as TGTGCCAGCAGCTTAGAACCCCCCATAAGTTCCGGGGAGCTGTTTTTT.

This clonotype was picked up a small number of times. A clone one base away is much larger, so this may be a read error. The rearrangement links TRBV7-9 to TRBJ2-7, with 7 bases lining up with TRBD1. This CDR3 contains 16 residues. The ends lost 7 bases at V and 4 bases at J; junction bases unmatched: 16. Germline V gene lookup returns CDR1 SEHNR and CDR2 FQNEAQ (reference sequence). CDR3 bases: TGTGCCAGCAACTTTGCGAACTGGGACAGACCTTACGAGCAGTACTTC. The encoded protein is CASNFANWDRPYEQYF.

About this clonotype itself: A much bigger clone sits one base away, suggesting this may be a read error. The genes are TRBV12-3 or TRBV12-4 and TRBJ1-2; 7 nucleotides match TRBD1. The CDR3 runs to 13 residues. The CDR3 loop is CVSSPGTEHGYTF. The CDR3 DNA follows: TGTGTCAGCAGTCCCGGGACAGAGCATGGCTACACCTTC.

On this clonotype itself: Germline is not matched at one junction end, which may reflect a read error. The J gene is TRBJ1-1, the V gene TRBV12-3 or TRBV12-4; D possibly corresponds to TRBD1 (5 bases). CDR3 length equals 15 residues. The CDR3 region has the DNA TGTACCAGAAGTTTCCCAGGGATACTGAATACTGAAGCTTTCTTT. Translation: CTRSFPGILNTEAFF.

This clonotype has a single count. CDR3: CASSIFRDRRPETQYF. CDR3 sequence (DNA): TGTGCCAGCAGTATCTTCAGGGACAGACGTCCAGAGACCCAGTACTTC. The gene calls are TRBV12-3 or TRBV12-4 and TRBJ2-5; the match to TRBD1 covers 7 bases. This CDR3 contains 16 residues. The V segment lost 5 bases and the J segment 4 bases; nucleotides outside the gene matches: 13.

This clonotype showed up just once. This sequence may be a read error, since a much larger clone differs from it by one base. J is TRBJ2-1 and V is TRBV5-1; 8 nucleotides match TRBD2. The ends lost 3 bases at V and 2 bases at J; junction bases unmatched: 4. This CDR3 region has 15 residues. Germline V lookup: CDR1 SGHRS, CDR2 YFSETQ. The CDR3 spells CASSSTGGPYNEQFF. In DNA form, the CDR3 reads TGCGCCAGCAGCTCGACGGGGGGGCCCTACAATGAGCAGTTCTTC.

To note about this clonotype: Its ends do not fully match the called genes, so a read error is possible. The chain is built from TRBV6-5 and TRBJ2-1; TRBD1 might be the D (5 bases). Germline V lookup: CDR1 MNHEY, CDR2 SVGAGI. The length of the CDR3 is 17 residues. CDR3 loop: CASSYSHRPSSYTEQLF. Here the CDR3 DNA reads TGTGCCAGCAGTTACTCGCACAGGCCGAGCTCCTACACTGAGCAGCTCTTC.

Points on this clonotype: Mismatch with germline at one junction end may stem from a read error. The chain employs TRBV11-1 and TRBJ2-1, with D maybe TRBD1 (6 bases). Per the germline V gene, CDR1 is SGHAT and CDR2 is FQDESV (reference sequence). The CDR3 spans 16 residues. CDR3 nucleotide sequence: TGTGCCAGTAGCTTGGTTGATGGACAGTCCTACAATGAGCAATTCTTC. This encodes CASSLVDGQSYNEQFF.

Details on this clonotype: Because it lacks the conserved phenylalanine or tryptophan at the end, this CDR3 is likely a read error. The chain couples TRBV6-1 to TRBJ2-4; D unclear. CDR3 size: 13 residues. Germline V gene sequence: CDR1 MNHNS, CDR2 SASEGT. CDR3 sequence: CASSVGPQNIQYL. The DNA of the CDR3 is TGTGCCAGTAGTGTGGGTCCCCAAAACATTCAGTACCTC.

The chain couples TRBV7-2 to TRBJ2-2, with D possibly being TRBD2 (6 bases). The CDR3 runs 18 residues. Trimming stripped 5 bases from V and 2 bases from J, with 21 bases between. CDR1 and CDR2 from the germline V gene are SGHTA and FQGNSA. CDR3 bases: TGTGCCAGCAGCGCATCCCAGGCGGGGCGGAGAAACACCGGGGAGCTGTTTTTT. Amino acids: CASSASQAGRRNTGELFF.

In regard to this clonotype: One junction end does not reproduce the germline sequence, and a read error may be involved. V is TRBV11-3 and J is TRBJ2-1, with D hard to call. This CDR3 is built from 12 residues. In germline, CDR1 is SGHNT, CDR2 YENEEA. CDR3 in DNA: TGTACCAGCAGCCACCTAACCAATGAGCAGTTCTTC. Translation gives CTSSHLTNEQFF.

Comments on this clonotype: Compared with germline, one end of the junction differs, possibly owing to a read error. This chain links TRBV11-3 with TRBJ2-5, with a possible D match to TRBD2 (6 bases). The germline V gene encodes CDR1 SGHNT and CDR2 YENEEA. The CDR3 runs to 13 residues. The CDR3 sequence: CASIFTGEETQYF. CDR3 nucleotide sequence: TGTGCCAGCATCTTTACCGGGGAGGAGACTCAGTACTTC.

This chain joins TRBV29-1 and TRBJ2-3; 7 nucleotides line up with TRBD2. Losses at the gene ends were 3 bases for V and 14 bases for J; bases not matched to a gene: 23. The CDR3 contains 16 residues. In germline, CDR1 is SQVTM, CDR2 ANQGSEA. CDR3 region: CSVEVWAATSTDMLYF. The CDR3 nucleotides read TGCAGCGTTGAGGTCTGGGCGGCGACTAGCACAGATATGCTGTATTTT.

About this clonotype: A much larger clone sits a single nucleotide away, making a read error possible. V is TRBV20-1 and J is TRBJ2-7; TRBD2 might be the D (5 bases). This CDR3 has 14 residues. With 1 base removed from V and 3 bases from J, the gap between germline ends came to 13 bases. Per germline, CDR1 DFQATT and CDR2 SNEGSKA (reference sequence). CDR3 nucleotide sequence: TGCAGTGCTAGAGCGTTGGGAGCCCACTACGAGCAGTACTTC. This gives the protein CSARALGAHYEQYF.

About this clonotype: The junction shows a germline mismatch at one end, possibly a read error. The chain combines TRBV6-5 with TRBJ2-5; D not resolved. This CDR3 has 15 residues. CDR1 and CDR2 from the germline V gene are MNHEY and SVGAGI. The CDR3 sequence is CAISYQARYQETQYF. The CDR3 DNA sequence: TGTGCCATCAGTTACCAGGCACGGTACCAAGAGACCCAGTATTTC.

This clonotype was detected only once. A single base separates this from a much larger clone, so it may be a read error. The rearrangement links TRBV6-1 to TRBJ2-1; 8 bases align to TRBD2. Germline values: CDR1 MNHNS, CDR2 SASEGT. There are 15 residues in the CDR3. The J segment lost 3 bases and the V segment lost 5 bases, leaving 6 bases of the junction unmatched. The CDR3 DNA follows: TGTGCCAGCAGTTTGAGCGGGGGCTGCTACAATGAGCAGTTCTTC. Its protein product is CASSLSGGCYNEQFF.

Turning to this clonotype: The junction does not match germline at one end; this may be a read error. The J gene is TRBJ2-5, the V gene TRBV11-2; the D gene is possibly TRBD2 (5 bases). Germline V gives CDR1 SGHAT, CDR2 FQNNGV. CDR3 length: 16 amino acids. This CDR3 is CASSSAMGGPKETQYF. CDR3 DNA sequence: TGTGCTAGCAGCTCCGCAATGGGCGGGCCAAAGGAGACCCAGTACTTC.

Details on this clonotype: In this CDR3 the conserved last residue, phenylalanine or tryptophan, is missing, so a read error is likely. The DNA is omitted, as the CDR3 cannot be located on it reliably, and the CDR3 follows TCRdb's listing. The chain recombines TRBV11-2 with TRBJ2-5; the D segment call TRBD1 is taken from the table without a DNA check. Inclusive of both ends, the CDR3 amounts to 16 amino acids. Germline loops: CDR1 SGHAT, CDR2 FQNNGV. The CDR3 spells CASRSTMGGPKETKYL.

In this sample, this clonotype turned up a few times. This may arise from a read error, as a much more abundant clone is one base away. The genes are TRBV29-1 and TRBJ2-4; D possibly corresponds to TRBD2 (6 bases). V was trimmed by 5 bases and J by 5 bases, leaving 13 bases between them. Germline CDR1 reads SQVTM; CDR2 reads ANQGSEA. The CDR3 is made up of 13 amino acids. This CDR3 reads CSVWTTLQNIQYF. The DNA of the CDR3 is TGCAGCGTTTGGACTACTCTCCAAAACATTCAGTACTTC.

Concerning this clonotype: At one end the junction does not follow the germline gene, possibly because of a read error. The chain's CDR3 is CSDSSPIGRYEQYF. The CDR3 nucleotides read TGTAGTGATAGCTCCCCCATCGGGAGGTATGAGCAGTACTTC. The rearrangement uses TRBV20-1 and TRBJ2-7; 7 bases match TRBD2. Per the germline V gene, CDR1 is DFQATT and CDR2 is SNEGSKA (reference sequence). The CDR3 contains 14 residues.

As for this clonotype: At one boundary the junction diverges from the germline segment, which might be a read error. The chain employs TRBV4-1 and TRBJ2-6; D tentatively fits TRBD1 or TRBD2 (5 bases each). The CDR3 is 18 amino acids. The germline V gene has CDR1 MGHRA and CDR2 YSYEKL. Here the CDR3 reads CASSQVRGLIVGANILTF. The CDR3 coding sequence is TGCGCCAGCAGCCAAGTCCGTGGACTCATAGTAGGGGCCAACATCCTGACTTTC.

The sample holds a few counts of this clonotype. A much larger clonotype is one base distant, so this may be a read error. The V call is TRBV29-1, the J call TRBJ2-5; D is possibly TRBD2 (6 bases). The length of the CDR3 is 12 residues. Germline values: CDR1 SQVTM, CDR2 ANQGSEA. CDR3: CSVDGNRETRYF. For the CDR3, the DNA is TGCAGCGTTGACGGGAATCGGGAGACCCGGTACTTC.